The rows below give T cell receptor beta chains drawn from one sample of a study of identical twins. Using its own MiXCR run on the 5' RACE reads, TCRdb lists one record per CDR3 protein. Among hundreds of thousands of distinct CDR3 sequences listed, 6% to 6.5% were seen once. What was sequenced was naive T cells sorted from blood. The receptors originated from a man younger than 30 in good health. Both conserved end residues are trimmed from each CDR3.

cdr3_length | j_call | v_call | cdr3_aa
14 | TRBJ2-7 | TRBV7-2 | ASSLASAGQGVEQY
12 | TRBJ2-1 | TRBV7-2 | ASSLAPSYNEQF
14 | TRBJ2-3 | TRBV7-7 | ASSLGGAAISDTQY
14 | TRBJ2-3 | TRBV5-5 | ASSLEGARRTDTQY
11 | TRBJ1-4 | TRBV6-2/TRBV6-3 | ASRGSLDEKLF
10 | TRBJ2-1 | TRBV12-3/TRBV12-4 | ASIRADNEQF
9 | TRBJ2-2 | TRBV12-3/TRBV12-4 | ASLVEAELF
14 | TRBJ2-2 | TRBV5-1 | ASSPGQGYNPGELF
11 | TRBJ1-4 | TRBV20-1 | SASGPTGEKLF
13 | TRBJ2-5 | TRBV3-1 | ASSRTPLYQETQY
12 | TRBJ2-1 | TRBV29-1 | SVDRAGGPGEQF
9 | TRBJ2-7 | TRBV20-1 | SVEDLVEQY
12 | TRBJ2-5 | TRBV14 | ASSQDGFGESQY
13 | TRBJ2-6 | TRBV9 | ASSTWGQGTDVLT
10 | TRBJ1-5 | TRBV25-1 | ASSEAGQPQH
13 | TRBJ2-2 | TRBV5-1 | ASSHDTLGTGELF
13 | TRBJ1-1 | TRBV29-1 | SVDGVTDMNTEAF
13 | TRBJ2-2 | TRBV11-3 | ASSLIRWGTGELF
12 | TRBJ1-1 | TRBV18 | ASSPQGAVTEAF
12 | TRBJ2-7 | TRBV27 | ASSLTVSSYEQY
13 | TRBJ2-5 | TRBV7-2 | ASSWWTSGGETQY
13 | TRBJ2-5 | TRBV20-1 | SARDRTSGRETQY
13 | TRBJ2-4 | TRBV5-1 | ASSLERVAKNIQY
11 | TRBJ2-2 | TRBV24-1 | ATSDSWVGELF
11 | TRBJ1-2 | TRBV3-1 | ASSQVEDYGYT
15 | TRBJ1-5 | TRBV5-1 | ASSLVAVTDSNQPQH
14 | TRBJ2-5 | TRBV28 | ASSYHRGRDQETQY
13 | TRBJ1-5 | TRBV21-1 | ASSDRDRVGQPQH
14 | TRBJ1-1 | TRBV6-2/TRBV6-3 | ATADLPRPGNTEAF
13 | TRBJ2-2 | TRBV2 | ASILPGLTGGELF
13 | TRBJ1-1 | TRBV14 | ASSLRTGVNTEAF
13 | TRBJ2-1 | TRBV7-2 | ASSLDSGGVGEQF
11 | TRBJ1-5 | TRBV2 | ASRRDGNQPQH